The 28 T cell receptor beta chains below were found in one sample sequenced in a study of CD8+ T cells in alopecia areata. Noted treatment: oral pan-JAK inhibitor, 5-10 mg twice daily. Reverse transcription of extracted RNA yielded cDNA, which provided the sequencing template. Using immunoSEQ multiplex PCR, the repertoire was profiled, and TCRdb retains in-frame clones only, with some absent. This sample yields a few hundred thousand clones, of which 60% are seen a single time; 0.93% belongs to the top ten. Sequenced here: CD4+ T cells sorted from blood, sampled at week 52, from a patient treated with tofacitinib. The receptors were gathered from a human donor with alopecia areata.

In this sample, this clone turned up a few times. V gene TRBV19 combines with J gene TRBJ2-1; D may be TRBD2 (7 bases). The germline V and J ends were trimmed by 5 bases and 5 bases, with 19 bases remaining between them. Germline CDR1 reads LNHDA; CDR2 reads SQIVND (reference sequence). This CDR3 has 16 residues. This CDR3 reads CASSPYRGARDNEQFF. The CDR3 DNA reads TGTGCCAGTAGTCCCTACCGGGGGGCTAGGGACAATGAGCAGTTCTTC.

J is TRBJ1-4 and V is TRBV4-1, with D possibly being TRBD1 (5 bases). CDR3 size: 16 residues. The V gene lost 1 base and the J gene lost 4 bases, with 13 bases spanning the gap. CDR1 is MGHRA, CDR2 YSYEKL, per germline. The CDR3 DNA reads TGCGCCAGCAGCCAAGTCGGCCCGCAGGGTAATGAAAAACTGTTTTTT. Translation: CASSQVGPQGNEKLFF.

As regards this clone: The same CDR3 arises from other DNA sequences in this sample as well. V is TRBV7-9 and J is TRBJ2-5; D unresolved. Trimming removed 5 bases at V and 1 base at J, with 2 bases between. Germline loops: CDR1 SEHNR, CDR2 FQNEAQ (reference sequence). This CDR3 region has 11 residues. The CDR3 coding sequence is TGTGCCAGCAGCCTCCAAGAGACCCAGTACTTC. It is translated as CASSLQETQYF.

This clone was recorded a few times. This sequence joins TRBV9 and TRBJ1-4; D uncertain. V was clipped by 4 bases and J by 4 bases, with 14 bases between them. Germline assignment: CDR1 SGDLS and CDR2 YYNGEE. CDR3 length: 15 residues. The CDR3 DNA reads TGTGCCAGCAGCCTACGTGGTGAAGGTAATGAAAAACTGTTTTTT. It yields the protein CASSLRGEGNEKLFF.

This rearrangement joins TRBV4-1 to TRBJ2-7; D remains unclear. This CDR3 is 16 amino acids long. Trimming cost V 0 bases and J 2 bases, with 14 bases left between them. CDR1 is MGHRA and CDR2 is YSYEKL in the germline V gene. The CDR3 spells CASSQELAQTTYEQYF. The CDR3 bases are TGCGCCAGCAGCCAAGAATTGGCGCAGACGACCTACGAGCAGTACTTC.

The gene calls are TRBV5-1 and TRBJ1-2; TRBD1 is a possible D gene (6 bases). Trimming took off 1 base at V and 5 bases at J, with 9 bases between the two ends. Germline V CDR1 and CDR2: SGHRS, YFSETQ. The CDR3 has 13 amino acids. The CDR3 DNA follows: TGCGCCAGCAGCTTGTCCGGGACATATGGCTACACCTTC. Translated: CASSLSGTYGYTF.

This chain links TRBV5-4 with TRBJ2-5; D could derive from TRBD1 or TRBD2 (6 bases each). Germline V gene lookup returns CDR1 SGHNT and CDR2 YYREEE (reference sequence). Trimming took off 0 bases at V and 4 bases at J, with 13 bases between the two ends. The CDR3 covers 15 residues. The CDR3 sequence is CASSLDQGRGETQYF. The CDR3 nucleotides are TGTGCCAGCAGCTTGGACCAGGGGCGGGGAGAGACCCAGTACTTC.

This clone turned up a few times. CDR3 sequence reads: CASSLPLGGGLNTEAFF. The CDR3 nucleotides are TGCGCCAGCAGCCTTCCCCTGGGTGGGGGCTTGAACACTGAAGCTTTCTTT. The chain joins TRBV5-1 to TRBJ1-1, with D possibly matching TRBD1 (6 bases). The CDR3 contains 17 residues. Between the trimmed V and J ends, which lost 4 bases and 0 bases, there was a span of 19 bases. CDR1 is SGHRS and CDR2 is YFSETQ in the germline V gene.

The chain links TRBV7-2 to TRBJ1-1; D gene ambiguous. This CDR3 is built from 15 residues. The V end was cut by 5 bases, the J end by 4 bases, with 17 bases between. CDR1 is SGHTA and CDR2 is FQGNSA in the germline V gene. Here the CDR3 reads CASSPQVEAGTEAFF. The DNA of the CDR3 is TGTGCCAGCAGCCCTCAGGTGGAGGCCGGCACTGAAGCTTTCTTT.

The V call is TRBV10-2, the J call TRBJ2-4; D tentatively reads TRBD1 or TRBD2 (5 bases each). The germline gives CDR1 WSHSY, CDR2 SAAADI. Trimming cost V 5 bases and J 0 bases, with 14 bases left between them. This CDR3 is 16 amino acids long. CDR3 nucleotides: TGCGCCAGCAGTTCACTAGGGACCTTAGCCAAAAACATTCAGTACTTC. Protein: CASSSLGTLAKNIQYF.

The chain uses TRBV7-8 and TRBJ2-2; 7 nucleotides align to TRBD1. The CDR3 spans 15 residues. In germline, CDR1 is SGHVS, CDR2 FQNEAQ. Losses at the gene ends were 5 bases for V and 3 bases for J; bases not matched to a gene: 6. The CDR3 DNA reads as TGTGCCAGCAGCCCCAACAGGGGCTACACCGGGGAGCTGTTTTTT. Translation gives CASSPNRGYTGELFF.

The V and J genes are TRBV2 and TRBJ2-2; D remains unclear. In germline, CDR1 is SNHLY, CDR2 FYNNEI. The CDR3 is 14 amino acids. With 5 bases removed from V and 4 bases from J, the gap between germline ends came to 11 bases. CDR3 bases: TGTGCCAGCAGTAACCGGATTATCACCGGGGAGCTGTTTTTT. Its translation: CASSNRIITGELFF.

This clone was seen a handful of times. The chain joins TRBV6-6 to TRBJ1-2, with 8 bases aligning to TRBD1. J gave up 8 bases and V 2 bases, and 4 bases lay outside the gene matches. CDR1 is MNHNY, CDR2 SVGAGI, per germline (reference sequence). The CDR3 length is 13 residues. CDR3 sequence (DNA): TGTGCCAGCAGTTACGACAGGGGTAGGGGCTACACCTTC. Protein: CASSYDRGRGYTF.

Only a few counts were recorded for this clone. This chain uses TRBV7-9 with TRBJ1-6; the D is unclear. V lost 3 bases, J lost 9 bases, and 6 bases lay in between. CDR3 length: 12 amino acids. Germline V lookup: CDR1 SEHNR, CDR2 FQNEAQ (reference sequence). CDR3 protein: CASSFSPSPLHF. CDR3 nucleotide sequence: TGTGCCAGCAGCTTTAGTCCTTCACCCCTCCACTTT. Supplemented by reference TRBV7-9 and TRBJ1-6, the full variable domain reads DTGVSQNPRHKITKRGQNVTFRCDPISEHNRLYWYRQTLGQGPEFLTYFQNEAQLEKSRLLSDRFSAERPKGSFSTLEIQRTEQGDSAMYLCASSFSPSPLHFGNGTRLTVT.

The J gene is TRBJ2-7, the V gene TRBV4-3; D is possibly TRBD1 or TRBD2 (5 bases each). Germline CDR1 reads LGHNA; CDR2 reads YSLEER. The CDR3 has 12 amino acids. With 4 bases removed from V and 7 bases from J, the gap between germline ends came to 11 bases. The CDR3 bases are TGCGCCAGCAGCCTGCCTGGGGGTGAGCAGTACTTC. Translation gives CASSLPGGEQYF.

DNA for the CDR3: TGTGCCGGGACAGGGAGATCAGCTAGTGAGCAGTTCTTC. This gives the protein CAGTGRSASEQFF. V gene TRBV2 combines with J gene TRBJ2-1; 9 bases fit TRBD1. Trimming at V came to 11 bases and at J to 9 bases, leaving 11 bases not matched to a gene. The CDR3 covers 13 residues. Germline-derived CDR1 and CDR2 are SNHLY and FYNNEI. Full variable domain (rest looked up from reference TRBV2 and TRBJ2-1): EPEVTQTPSHQVTQMGQEVILRCVPISNHLYFYWYRQILGQKVEFLVSFYNNEISEKSEIFDDQFSVERPDGSNFTLKIRSTKLEDSAMYFCAGTGRSASEQFFGPGTRLTVL.

The V call is TRBV14, the J call TRBJ2-5; D uncertain. V was cut by 4 bases and J by 5 bases, with 14 bases left in between. The CDR3 has 14 amino acids. Germline V gene sequence: CDR1 SGHDN, CDR2 FVKESK. CDR3 sequence (DNA): TGTGCCAGCAGCCCCCTGACGGCCTTCGAGACCCAGTACTTC. Protein product: CASSPLTAFETQYF.

This clone was seen many times. The rearrangement joins TRBV14 to TRBJ1-2, with D unclear. This CDR3 has 14 residues. CDR1 and CDR2 from the germline V gene are SGHDN and FVKESK. Trimming took 0 bases from V and 4 from J, leaving 9 bases between them. CDR3: CASSQDEGTYGYTF. In DNA, the CDR3 is TGTGCCAGCAGCCAAGATGAGGGTACCTATGGCTACACCTTC.

The genes are TRBV7-9 and TRBJ1-1; 9 bases align to TRBD1. The V gene's germline CDR1 is SEHNR and CDR2 FQNEAQ (reference sequence). CDR3 length: 13 amino acids. V trimming: 5 bases; J trimming: 4 bases; junction bases outside the gene matches: 2. This CDR3 is CASSVTGGTEAFF. The DNA for the CDR3 is TGTGCCAGCAGCGTGACAGGGGGCACTGAAGCTTTCTTT.

This clone is a singleton in its sample. The V gene is TRBV5-4, the J gene TRBJ1-1; no definite D call. CDR1 is SGHNT, CDR2 YYREEE, per germline (reference sequence). This CDR3 region has 14 residues. Trimming removed 2 bases at V and 0 bases at J, with 8 bases between. CDR3 sequence: CASSFTSMNTEAFF. As DNA, the CDR3 is TGTGCCAGCAGCTTTACCAGCATGAACACTGAAGCTTTCTTT.

V is TRBV5-5 and J is TRBJ1-6; D may be TRBD1 (5 bases). CDR1 SGHKS and CDR2 YYEKEE come from the germline V gene (reference sequence). The CDR3 has 15 amino acids. V lost 0 bases and J lost 7, with 11 bases in between. In DNA, the CDR3 is TGTGCCAGCAGCTTGGAGGGGAGAAGAAATTCACCCCTCCACTTT. Translated, it gives CASSLEGRRNSPLHF.

This clone has a handful of counts. The J gene is TRBJ1-2, the V gene TRBV29-1, with D possibly TRBD1 on 5 matching bases. V was shortened by 6 bases and J by 6 bases, with 11 bases between the two germline ends. This CDR3 is built from 11 residues. The germline V gene has CDR1 SQVTM and CDR2 ANQGSEA. The CDR3 is CSVQGRNGYTF. DNA for the CDR3: TGCAGCGTCCAGGGACGGAATGGCTACACCTTC.

The CDR3 coding sequence is TGTGCCAGCAGCTTAGTGGTTCGGGCCGAGCATGAGCAGTTCTTC. Encoded protein: CASSLVVRAEHEQFF. This chain uses TRBV7-2 with TRBJ2-1; D call uncertain. Trimming pared 1 base from V and 8 bases from J, leaving 15 bases between. Per the germline V gene, CDR1 is SGHTA and CDR2 is FQGNSA. The CDR3 extends over 15 amino acids.

This clone was recorded a few times. This rearrangement joins TRBV29-1 to TRBJ2-5, with D possibly matching TRBD2 (5 bases). The CDR3 is 12 amino acids. Germline V gene lookup returns CDR1 SQVTM and CDR2 ANQGSEA. V lost 4 bases to trimming and J lost 8 bases, with 14 bases between them. CDR3: CSVGQAPGTQYF. CDR3 nucleotide sequence: TGCAGCGTTGGGCAGGCCCCGGGAACCCAGTACTTC.

V is TRBV29-1 and J is TRBJ1-2; D unclear. Germline lookup yields CDR1 SQVTM and CDR2 ANQGSEA. The CDR3 is made up of 12 amino acids. V was clipped by 3 bases and J by 0 bases, with 5 bases between them. CDR3 nucleotides: TGCAGCGTTGACCGCTCTAACTATGGCTACACCTTC. It translates to CSVDRSNYGYTF.

This chain links TRBV25-1 with TRBJ1-3; D not resolved. CDR1 is MGHDK and CDR2 is SYGVNS in the germline V gene. V was trimmed by 9 bases and J by 2 bases, leaving 8 bases between them. The CDR3 is made up of 12 amino acids. The CDR3 nucleotides are TGTGCCAGTAGGGAGGCTGGAAACACCATATATTTT. Its translation: CASREAGNTIYF.

The rearrangement uses TRBV7-9 and TRBJ1-6, with TRBD1 identical over 8 bases. The CDR3 contains 15 residues. V gave up 5 bases and J gave up 4 bases; unmatched junction bases: 4. Germline CDR1 SEHNR, CDR2 FQNEAQ (reference sequence). CDR3 residues: CASSHRQGYNSPLHF. The CDR3, as DNA: TGTGCCAGCAGCCACCGACAGGGGTATAATTCACCCCTCCACTTT.

The chain has TRBV5-1 and TRBJ2-7, with 7 nucleotides matching TRBD1. Germline loops: CDR1 SGHRS, CDR2 YFSETQ. The CDR3 extends over 15 amino acids. V lost 4 bases and J lost 3; bases outside the gene matches: 10. CDR3 in amino acids: CASSTEGDSFYEQYF. The CDR3 DNA follows: TGCGCCAGCAGCACCGAGGGGGACAGTTTCTACGAGCAGTACTTC. Together with reference TRBV5-1 and TRBJ2-7, the CDR3 gives the full variable domain: KAGVTQTPRYLIKTRGQQVTLSCSPISGHRSVSWYQQTPGQGLQFLFEYFSETQRNKGNFPGRFSGRQFSNSRSEMNVSTLELGDSALYLCASSTEGDSFYEQYFGPGTRLTVT.